A single sample gave rise to the 23 T cell receptor beta chains below, sequenced in a study of blood T cell repertoires in COVID-19. The table came from immunoSEQ multiplex PCR; TCRdb's copy has only in-frame clones and leaves some out. The table records roughly 71,000 clones, just over 85% of them present only once. Sequencing was done on a sample of peripheral blood. All receptors derive from a man aged 30 to 39 with acute or convalescent COVID-19.

The chain employs TRBV2 and TRBJ2-7; 10 bases align to TRBD2. The CDR3 has 16 residues. V shed 7 bases and J 2 bases; nucleotides not matched to a gene: 11. Germline CDR1 is SNHLY and CDR2 is FYNNEI. The CDR3 nucleotides read TGTGCCAGCATTCGTACCCCCGGGACTAGCGCCTACGAGCAGTACGTC. It specifies CASIRTPGTSAYEQYV.

This chain uses TRBV5-6 with TRBJ1-1; no reliable D call. Germline V gives CDR1 SGHDT, CDR2 YYEEEE. V was shortened by 5 bases and J by 1 base, with 9 bases between the two germline ends. The CDR3 covers 13 residues. CDR3 residues: CASRLRQNTEAFF. The CDR3 coding sequence is TGTGCCAGCAGACTCCGACAGAACACTGAAGCTTTCTTT.

The gene calls are TRBV13 and TRBJ1-4; 9 bases match TRBD1. Germline V gene data show CDR1 as PRHDT and CDR2 as FYEKMQ (reference sequence). The V segment lost 0 bases and the J segment 0 bases; nucleotides outside the gene matches: 8. CDR3 length: 19 residues. The CDR3 loop is CASSLGANTGGATNEKLFF. In DNA form, the CDR3 reads TGTGCCAGCAGCTTAGGGGCCAATACAGGGGGCGCAACTAATGAAAAACTGTTTTTT.

The rearrangement joins TRBV19 to TRBJ1-2, with TRBD1 matching over 9 bases. Germline values: CDR1 LNHDA, CDR2 SQIVND (reference sequence). J gave up 6 bases and V 7 bases, and 12 bases lay outside the gene matches. This CDR3 is 15 amino acids long. The CDR3 loop is CASIPVGTGLHGYTF. The CDR3 DNA sequence: TGTGCCAGTATCCCCGTCGGGACAGGGTTGCATGGCTACACCTTC.

This chain joins TRBV18 and TRBJ2-7; D is undetermined. Germline values: CDR1 KGHSH, CDR2 LQKENI. V lost 2 bases and J lost 1, with 12 bases in between. The length of the CDR3 is 15 residues. The CDR3: CASSPFSPGSYEQYF. In nucleotides, the CDR3 is TGTGCCAGCTCACCATTCAGCCCGGGTTCCTACGAGCAGTACTTC.

This chain uses TRBV10-3 with TRBJ1-3; D not certain. Germline CDR1 and CDR2: ENHRY and SYGVKD. The CDR3 runs 19 residues. The V end was cut by 0 bases, the J end by 0 bases, with 18 bases between. The CDR3 here is CAISESVFGGTSSGNTIYF. As DNA, the CDR3 is TGTGCCATCAGTGAGTCTGTATTCGGCGGCACGAGCTCTGGAAACACCATATATTTT.

The gene calls are TRBV12-5 and TRBJ2-2, with 7 bases fitting TRBD2. The junction had 16 bases not matched to a gene; V was cut back by 8 bases and J by 4 bases. Germline values: CDR1 LGHNT, CDR2 FRNRAP. This CDR3 has 17 residues. The CDR3 sequence: CASTPRLGGASTGELFF. The CDR3 nucleotides are TGTGCTAGTACCCCAAGGTTGGGAGGGGCAAGCACCGGGGAGCTGTTTTTT.

A few counts support this clone. The chain combines TRBV19 with TRBJ1-5, with D perhaps matching TRBD1 (5 bases). Germline lookup yields CDR1 LNHDA and CDR2 SQIVND (reference sequence). V lost 3 bases and J 7 bases, leaving 13 bases between the germline ends. This CDR3 has 14 amino acids. This CDR3 reads CASSIMEGYQPQHF. Written as DNA, the CDR3 is TGTGCCAGTAGTATTATGGAGGGGTACCAGCCCCAGCATTTT. Together with reference TRBV19 and TRBJ1-5, the CDR3 gives the full variable domain: DGGITQSPKYLFRKEGQNVTLSCEQNLNHDAMYWYRQDPGQGLRLIYYSQIVNDFQKGDIAEGYSVSREKKESFPLTVTSAQKNPTAFYLCASSIMEGYQPQHFGDGTRLSIL.

V usage is TRBV2 and J usage is TRBJ2-7; D might be TRBD2 (5 bases). Trimming took off 3 bases at V and 1 base at J, with 13 bases between the two ends. The CDR3 has 15 residues. Germline assignment: CDR1 SNHLY and CDR2 FYNNEI. As DNA, the CDR3 is TGTGCCAGCAGTGACTCCGGGAATGGGTCCTACGAGCAGTACTTC. Its translation: CASSDSGNGSYEQYF.

Written as DNA, the CDR3 is TGTGCCAGCAGCTCGAGGACTCAGTATGGCTACACCTTC. Translation gives CASSSRTQYGYTF. The chain employs TRBV11-2 and TRBJ1-2; D ambiguous. V shed 4 bases and J shed 5 bases, with 11 bases lying between them. The CDR3 runs to 13 residues. Germline loops: CDR1 SGHAT, CDR2 FQNNGV.

This clone was observed a handful of times. The V gene is TRBV2, the J gene TRBJ2-7, with 8 bases lining up with TRBD1. The CDR3 runs 13 residues. The V and J ends lost 6 bases and 5 bases, in that order; junction bases with no gene match: 6. CDR1 and CDR2 from the germline V gene are SNHLY and FYNNEI. The CDR3 coding sequence is TGTGCCAGCAGCGCCGACAGGGGCCACGAGCAGTACGTC. Translation gives CASSADRGHEQYV.

J is TRBJ1-1 and V is TRBV5-5; D call uncertain. Between the trimmed V and J ends, which lost 5 bases and 1 base, there was a span of 9 bases. Germline V gives CDR1 SGHKS, CDR2 YYEKEE (reference sequence). The CDR3 is made up of 13 amino acids. CDR3 loop: CASSLRWNTEAFF. CDR3 in DNA: TGTGCCAGCAGTCTGAGGTGGAACACTGAAGCTTTCTTT.

The sample holds one count of this clone. V is TRBV30 and J is TRBJ2-5, with 10 bases that match TRBD2. The CDR3 contains 14 residues. The germline CDR1 and CDR2 sequences are GTSNPN and SVGIG (reference sequence). V gave up 2 bases and J gave up 13 bases; unmatched junction bases: 13. In DNA, the CDR3 is TGTGCCTGGAGTCGAGCTAGCGGGGGCTCTCCCAGGTACTTC. The encoded protein is CAWSRASGGSPRYF.

The chain links TRBV7-2 to TRBJ2-7; D possibly corresponds to TRBD1 (6 bases). The CDR3 extends over 14 amino acids. From germline, CDR1 is SGHTA and CDR2 FQGNSA. The V end lost 5 bases, the J end lost 0 bases, and 11 bases lay between the germline ends. The CDR3 is CASSPTTGSYEQYF. DNA for the CDR3: TGTGCCAGCAGCCCAACGACAGGCTCCTACGAGCAGTACTTC.

This clone appeared once. The chain uses TRBV10-3 and TRBJ1-1, with 9 bases lining up with TRBD1. The V gene's germline CDR1 is ENHRY and CDR2 SYGVKD. The CDR3 is 15 amino acids. Unmatched junction bases numbered 6, after V lost 7 bases and J lost 0 bases. CDR3 region: CAIKGQGGMNTEAFF. In nucleotides, the CDR3 is TGTGCCATCAAGGGACAGGGCGGTATGAACACTGAAGCTTTCTTT.

The chain recombines TRBV7-9 with TRBJ2-5; D not resolved. Germline V lookup: CDR1 SEHNR, CDR2 FQNEAQ (reference sequence). The CDR3 runs to 12 residues. V dropped 2 bases and J dropped 5 bases, with 6 bases sitting between them. The CDR3 sequence: CASSLTAETQYF. In DNA form, the CDR3 reads TGTGCCAGCAGCTTAACTGCGGAGACCCAGTACTTC. The variable domain in full, completed from reference TRBV7-9 and TRBJ2-5, reads DTGVSQNPRHKITKRGQNVTFRCDPISEHNRLYWYRQTLGQGPEFLTYFQNEAQLEKSRLLSDRFSAERPKGSFSTLEIQRTEQGDSAMYLCASSLTAETQYFGPGTRLLVL.

Only one count was recorded for this clone. V gene TRBV28 combines with J gene TRBJ2-5, with D tentatively TRBD1 (5 bases). V was clipped by 5 bases and J by 1 base, with 8 bases between them. Germline assignment: CDR1 MDHEN and CDR2 SYDVKM. This CDR3 region has 13 residues. The DNA of the CDR3 is TGTGCCAGCAGTCTCGACAGCCAAGAGACCCAGTACTTC. Its translation: CASSLDSQETQYF.

The chain combines TRBV19 with TRBJ1-2, with 9 bases matching TRBD1. The CDR3 consists of 17 residues. The V gene end was trimmed by 1 base and the J gene end by 7 bases; junction bases not matched to a gene: 13. Germline V CDR1 and CDR2: LNHDA, SQIVND (reference sequence). CDR3 sequence: CASSIGTGAYLASGYTF. CDR3 DNA: TGTGCCAGTAGTATAGGGACAGGGGCCTATTTGGCGTCTGGCTACACCTTC.

The chain has TRBV6-6 and TRBJ2-7, with TRBD1 identical over 8 bases. Germline V gene data show CDR1 as MNHNY and CDR2 as SVGAGI (reference sequence). The CDR3 sequence is 15 residues long. J lost 2 bases, V lost 0 bases, and 3 bases had no gene match. This chain's CDR3 is CASSYSGQVTYEQYF. The CDR3 DNA follows: TGTGCCAGCAGTTACTCGGGACAGGTCACCTACGAGCAGTACTTC.

Only one count was recorded for this clone. The rearrangement links TRBV6-5 to TRBJ2-1, with 9 positions matching TRBD1. The CDR3 loop spans 15 amino acids. The germline V gene has CDR1 MNHEY and CDR2 SVGAGI. V lost 5 bases, J lost 4 bases, and 6 bases stayed unmatched. For the CDR3, the DNA is TGTGCCAGCAGTACACCGGGACAGGGATACAATGAGCAGTTCTTC. Translated, it gives CASSTPGQGYNEQFF.

The rearrangement joins TRBV18 to TRBJ1-1, with 8 nucleotides matching TRBD1. The CDR3 covers 13 residues. The J segment lost 4 bases and the V segment lost 8 bases, leaving 6 bases of the junction unmatched. CDR1 and CDR2 (germline): KGHSH, LQKENI. CDR3 coding DNA: TGTGCCAGCACTACAGGGGGAGGCACTGAAGCTTTCTTT. Encoded protein: CASTTGGGTEAFF.

The CDR3 sequence is CASSDAVPGELFF. DNA of the CDR3: TGTGCCAGCAGTGATGCAGTCCCCGGGGAGCTGTTTTTT. V usage is TRBV2 and J usage is TRBJ2-2; D is undetermined. V lost 3 bases and J 6 bases, leaving 8 bases between the germline ends. This CDR3 has 13 amino acids. Germline V lookup: CDR1 SNHLY, CDR2 FYNNEI.

V and J are TRBV15 and TRBJ1-1, with D perhaps TRBD1 (6 bases). CDR1 is LNHNV, CDR2 YYDKDF, per germline (reference sequence). This CDR3 contains 15 residues. V lost 3 bases to trimming and J lost 6 bases, with 17 bases between them. CDR3 sequence reads: CATSSYTGPLAEAFF. The CDR3 nucleotides read TGTGCCACCAGCAGTTACACAGGGCCGCTTGCTGAAGCTTTCTTT.